The rows below give T cell receptor beta chains drawn from one sample of a study of T cell repertoires in cytomegalovirus infection. These TCRs are of unknown antigen specificity. TCRdb ran MiXCR on the reads and lists one entry per CDR3 protein. This table holds 650,000 to 900,000 distinct CDR3 sequences, over 25% found once. The input for sequencing was cultured CD8+ T cells from PBMCs, taken from culture after CMV antigen stimulation. The origin of the receptors is a human donor in good health (CMV status not recorded). Some clones in this sample may be carry-over from other donors' samples. Both conserved end residues are part of each CDR3. Fields, in order: J gene, V gene, CDR3 length, CDR3 protein.

>TRBJ2-2|TRBV7-8|12
CASGEATGELFF
>TRBJ1-2|TRBV10-2|14
CASSERTGRSGYTF
>TRBJ1-1|TRBV9|16
CASGDRVTPLSTEAFF
>TRBJ1-5|TRBV10-3|13
CAISDQGDQPQHF
>TRBJ1-2|TRBV7-9|14
CATGPPRTEYGYTF
>TRBJ2-7|TRBV7-9|17
CASSSEGEGRKAYEQYF
>TRBJ2-2|TRBV7-6|16
CASSSRGATNTGELFF
>TRBJ2-1|TRBV6-5|14
CASSYRVDNDEQFF
>TRBJ2-1|TRBV7-2|18
CASSLGLAGGRNYNEQFF
>TRBJ2-3|TRBV5-1|15
CASGRSTGDTDTQYF
>TRBJ1-4|TRBV12-5|14
CASGLGGTHEKLFF
>TRBJ2-1|TRBV28|12
CASVTGYNEQFF
>TRBJ2-6|TRBV6-5|18
CASSYSVQGARGANVLTF
>TRBJ1-1|TRBV5-6|18
CASSLGVRVEIMNTEAFF
>TRBJ2-7|TRBV27|14
CASSPGEIHYEQYF
>TRBJ2-1|TRBV7-2|15
CASSPAGGPYNEQFF
>TRBJ2-3|TRBV6-5|16
CASSYVAGGPTDTQYF
>TRBJ2-7|TRBV6-1|14
CASRSLLESYEQYF
>TRBJ1-3|TRBV12-3/TRBV12-4|16
CASSSSGLTGRNTIYF
>TRBJ1-1|TRBV6-6|15
CASSTTRAENTEAFF
>TRBJ2-3|TRBV7-6|14
CASSTRTLIDTQYF
>TRBJ2-2|TRBV7-2|13
CASSPSGSGELFF
>TRBJ2-7|TRBV7-6|13
CASSLGQAKEQYF
>TRBJ2-7|TRBV7-6|15
CASSNGAGRDYEQYF
>TRBJ2-3|TRBV7-8|17
CASSSPRDSTLMDTQYF
>TRBJ2-2|TRBV19|15
CASEYAGLASGELFF
>TRBJ2-1|TRBV4-1|17
CASSQDHTRGGYNEQFF
>TRBJ1-1|TRBV6-5|15
CASSPIGTGNTEAFF
>TRBJ1-2|TRBV5-4|15
CASSLSQEQSYGYTF